This T cell receptor (beta chain) is drawn from a study of blood T cell repertoires in COVID-19 (TCRdb year 2020). Regarding the complete study: The collaborator samples originated in the United States, Italy and Spain and spanned the acute and convalescent phases of COVID-19. A freely available public database, intended as a resource for researchers studying the immune response to SARS-CoV-2, is where the repertoires were released. Where available, HLA class I and class II types were obtained from metadata supplied by the sample provider rather than from assay-based typing. The dataset comprised deeply sampled blood TCRbeta repertoires from subjects exposed to, actively infected with, or recovered from COVID-19. Samples were obtained from the ongoing ImmuneRACE study (first 160 participants) and from about 1,300 subjects provided by 6 global collaborators. The prospective study material was composed of cDNA or gDNA derived from T cells, B-cell-depleted T cells, or PBMCs. The sample metadata nearly always contained a de-identified subject ID, COVID-19 status, age in years and sex.

TCRbeta CDR3 regions were amplified from genomic DNA by means of the immunoSEQ Assay, a bias-controlled multiplex PCR. On the study's bioinformatics: Nucleated cell counts per sample were estimated from amplification of reference gene primers within the assay. To quantify the absolute abundance of each unique TCRbeta CDR3 rearrangement, sequence reads were collapsed and filtered. For each sample, productive Simpson clonality was calculated by taking the square root of Simpson's diversity index across productive rearrangements. This immuneACCESS table, as held by TCRdb, lists in-frame sequences with V and J called but not all clones. Of the missing ones, under half trace to an unresolved V gene in checked studies; the others have no known cause. V, J and clone size are those of that table, while D and trimming were read from the DNA. The sample includes approximately 200,000 clones, with more than 80% observed a single time. The ten most abundant clones make up around 1.3% of the sample.

Participants in the prospective study were enrolled through a virtual design, were aged about 18 to 89 years, and lived in approximately 25 United States geographic areas. In the prospective study, cohorts were assigned on the basis of participant-reported clinical history obtained from a screening survey and a study questionnaire. Recovered participants in ImmuneRACE Cohort 3 were defined as having two consecutive negative NP/OP PCR tests, clearance from a healthcare professional, or resolution of symptoms. In the prospective study, whole blood, serum and a nasopharyngeal or oropharyngeal swab were collected from each participant by mobile phlebotomists. Prospective study participants could optionally give additional blood draws and questionnaires over an approximately two-month period. Prospective study blood samples were shipped either frozen or at room temperature before DNA extraction. In this sample, this clone turned up once. There is no known antigen for this receptor. There are no base qualities to consult, and no much larger clone falls within one base.

The CDR3 contains 17 residues, cysteine and phenylalanine counted. Solely the CDR3 DNA is kept, with 51 bases framed from the first base. Per the germline V gene (reference sequence), SEHNR is the CDR1 and FQNEAQ is the CDR2. V is shortened by 3 bases, J by 0 bases, and the region joining them spans 12 bases. Overall study outcomes, separate from this receptor: Clinical and demographic metadata were provided uncurated, with the amount varying by source and participant.

The V gene is TRBV7-9 and the J gene is TRBJ1-6, with no reliable assignment of the D segment. The origin of this receptor is a man aged 30 to 45 who had recovered from COVID-19. The sample consisted of PBMCs or T cells enriched from blood (not recorded which). The CDR3 in this case is CASSFSPSDSYNSPLHF. The DNA is TGTGCCAGCAGCTTTTCACCCAGTGACTCCTATAATTCACCCCTCCACTTT.